These T cell receptor beta chains were read from a single sample in a study of T-cell reconstitution after alpha-beta-depleted transplantation in children. TCRdb used MiXCR to reprocess the PCR reads, holding one entry per CDR3 protein. Here the sample spans 750,000 to 950,000 distinct CDR3 sequences, approximately 15% being singletons. Sequences were derived from PBMCs, mostly from graft donor cells, sampled 360 days after TCRalphabeta/CD19-depleted stem cell transplant. The source is a male patient under 18 who had a stem cell transplant for acute lymphoblastic leukemia, so the T cells may come from the graft donor. Both conserved end residues are part of each CDR3.

v_gene,j_gene,CDR3aa
TRBV9,TRBJ2-7,CASGSVSYEQYF
TRBV29-1,TRBJ2-5,CSVLTETQYF
TRBV2,TRBJ2-5,CASSEKSIVAQETQYF
TRBV5-1,TRBJ2-3,CASSLNTDWAADTQYF
TRBV27,TRBJ2-7,CAIGGAPSYEQYF
TRBV20-1,TRBJ2-3,CSARAKRSTDTQYF
TRBV20-1,TRBJ2-1,CSASRAKQGSYNEQFF
TRBV7-6,TRBJ1-1,CASSLRGGVNTEAFF
TRBV5-1,TRBJ1-1,CASSSTPWEGNTEAFF
TRBV2,TRBJ1-1,CASSPVTGPQNTEAFF
TRBV6-4,TRBJ2-1,CASSDSISRGLQFF
TRBV27,TRBJ2-1,CASSVGTSLSYNEQFF
TRBV28,TRBJ1-5,CASSDRVVYRPQHF
TRBV18,TRBJ1-1,CASSPPDNGGRTEAFF
TRBV4-1,TRBJ2-1,CASSAGTSGSNEQFF
TRBV12-3/TRBV12-4,TRBJ2-1,CASIKYNEQFF
TRBV11-1,TRBJ2-7,CASSPGLAGGTVWDEQYF
TRBV4-2,TRBJ2-1,CASRSLVALAGIAVVNEQFF
TRBV12-3/TRBV12-4,TRBJ1-1,CASGVQGPSREAFF
TRBV5-6,TRBJ2-1,CASSPERERDNEQFF
TRBV20-1,TRBJ1-4,CSATSGTGGGKLFF
TRBV12-3/TRBV12-4,TRBJ1-1,CASSRGQEPEAFF
TRBV9,TRBJ2-5,CASSVGIGTGNQETQYF
TRBV7-6,TRBJ2-1,CASIPSGRGNEQFF
TRBV12-3/TRBV12-4,TRBJ1-1,CASSSGQGTGGTLEAFF
TRBV15,TRBJ2-7,CATSRDNNRYSHEQYF
TRBV29-1,TRBJ2-7,CSVVSGSKDEQYF
TRBV27,TRBJ2-1,CASSFEGLGNNEQFF
TRBV12-3/TRBV12-4,TRBJ2-1,CASSLRGSSYNEQFF
TRBV4-1,TRBJ1-5,CASSRGTAHGSNQPQHF
TRBV5-1,TRBJ2-1,CASRPMGLAGDEFF
TRBV20-1,TRBJ1-1,CSAREAVSYGTEAFF
TRBV5-1,TRBJ1-2,CASSLPFRDTWSGGYTF
TRBV4-1,TRBJ2-1,CASSPKLASVDNEQFF
TRBV2,TRBJ2-4,CASRVELAKNIQYF
TRBV6-5,TRBJ1-1,CASSSHKGGTEAFF
TRBV5-1,TRBJ2-1,CASSLGQTSSYNEQFF
TRBV4-1,TRBJ2-7,CASSQDMGEQYF
TRBV10-1,TRBJ2-5,CASSEQLSAGTQYF
TRBV27,TRBJ2-1,CASSVRLAGVSSYNEQFF
TRBV6-5,TRBJ2-5,CASSYSGRKETQYF
TRBV2,TRBJ2-5,CAYEEGSKETQYF
TRBV10-3,TRBJ2-1,CAISDGWGGPAGNEQFF
TRBV9,TRBJ2-5,CASSVGGAGPETQYF
TRBV18,TRBJ2-3,CASTIAGVGTDTQYF